What follows is one TCR beta chain and its context. This entry is derived from a study of T cell clusters in autoimmune cytopenias. Study summary: Healthy donor controls had a mean age of about 50 years and median age of approximately 60 years. Per sample, median TRB depth was roughly 50,000 reads, yielding a median about 2,400 distinct clonotypes.

Roughly 40,000 genome equivalents of blood DNA were amplified for TRB. CDR3 length: 16 amino acids. CDR1 is LNHDA and CDR2 is SQIVND in the germline V gene (reference sequence). One tube held mixed TRB-A and TRB-B primer pools for touch-down PCR. TCRdb re-called the multiplex PCR reads, yielding one record per CDR3 amino acid sequence without DNA. This sample's clone table lists about 5,600 distinct CDR3 sequences. A further study also used this sample, focusing on T cell repertoires in aging, cancer and after chemotherapy. That work adds: Healthy donor repertoires were recorded over several months to years and showed clear clonal overlap. Approximately 9.6 million TCR reads were in the whole dataset.

The chain has TRBV19 and TRBJ1-2; there is no DNA to check the TCRdb D call of TRBD1. The receptor was derived from a human donor in good health. The sample comprised peripheral blood. The CDR3 spells CASRTIGTAWSYGYTF.